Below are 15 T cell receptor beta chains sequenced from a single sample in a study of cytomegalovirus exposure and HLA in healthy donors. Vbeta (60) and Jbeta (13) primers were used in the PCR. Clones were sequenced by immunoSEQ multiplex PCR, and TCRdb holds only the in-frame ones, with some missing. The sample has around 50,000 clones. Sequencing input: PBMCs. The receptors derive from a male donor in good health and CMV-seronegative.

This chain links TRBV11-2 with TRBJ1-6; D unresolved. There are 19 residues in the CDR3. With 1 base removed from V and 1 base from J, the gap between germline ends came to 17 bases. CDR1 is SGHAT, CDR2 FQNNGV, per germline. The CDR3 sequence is CASSLGIGVTKSYNSPLHF. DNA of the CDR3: TGTGCCAGCAGCTTAGGGATCGGGGTCACGAAGTCCTATAATTCACCCCTCCACTTT.

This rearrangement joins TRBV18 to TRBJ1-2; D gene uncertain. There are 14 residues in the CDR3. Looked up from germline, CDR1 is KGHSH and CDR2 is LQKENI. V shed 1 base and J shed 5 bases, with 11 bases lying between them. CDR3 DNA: TGTGCCAGCTCACCACAGGAGTCAGCTTATGGCTACACCTTC. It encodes CASSPQESAYGYTF. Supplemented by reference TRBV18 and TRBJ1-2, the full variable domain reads NAGVMQNPRHLVRRRGQEARLRCSPMKGHSHVYWYRQLPEEGLKFMVYLQKENIIDESGMPKERFSAEFPKEGPSILRIQQVVRGDSAAYFCASSPQESAYGYTFGSGTRLTVV.

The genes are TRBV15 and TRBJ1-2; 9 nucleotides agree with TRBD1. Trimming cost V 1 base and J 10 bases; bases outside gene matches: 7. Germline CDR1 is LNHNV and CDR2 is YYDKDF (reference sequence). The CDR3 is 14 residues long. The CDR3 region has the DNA TGTGCCACCAGCAGAGCCGGGACAGGGTTCGACTACACCTTC. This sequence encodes CATSRAGTGFDYTF. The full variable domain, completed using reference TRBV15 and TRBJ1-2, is DAMVIQNPRYQVTQFGKPVTLSCSQTLNHNVMYWYQQKSSQAPKLLFHYYDKDFNNEADTPDNFQSRRPNTSFCFLDIRSPGLGDTAMYLCATSRAGTGFDYTFGSGTRLTVV.

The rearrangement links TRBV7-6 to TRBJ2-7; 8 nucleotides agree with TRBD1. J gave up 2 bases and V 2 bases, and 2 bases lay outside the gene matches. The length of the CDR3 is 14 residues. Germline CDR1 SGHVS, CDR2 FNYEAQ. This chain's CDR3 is CASSLSDRAYEQYF. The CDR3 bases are TGTGCCAGCAGCTTATCGGACAGGGCCTACGAGCAGTACTTC.

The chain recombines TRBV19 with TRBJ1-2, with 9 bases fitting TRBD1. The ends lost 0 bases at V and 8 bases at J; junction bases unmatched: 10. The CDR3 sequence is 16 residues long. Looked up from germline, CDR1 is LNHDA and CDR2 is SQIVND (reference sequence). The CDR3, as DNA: TGTGCCAGTAGTATAGATCAGAACAGGGGGCGAGGAGGCTACACCTTC. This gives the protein CASSIDQNRGRGGYTF.

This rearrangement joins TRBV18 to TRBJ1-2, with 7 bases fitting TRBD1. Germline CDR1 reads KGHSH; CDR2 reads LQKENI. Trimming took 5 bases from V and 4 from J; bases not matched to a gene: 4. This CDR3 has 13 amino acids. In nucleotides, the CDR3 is TGTGCCAGCTCAACCGGGACAGTCTATGGCTACACCTTC. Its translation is CASSTGTVYGYTF.

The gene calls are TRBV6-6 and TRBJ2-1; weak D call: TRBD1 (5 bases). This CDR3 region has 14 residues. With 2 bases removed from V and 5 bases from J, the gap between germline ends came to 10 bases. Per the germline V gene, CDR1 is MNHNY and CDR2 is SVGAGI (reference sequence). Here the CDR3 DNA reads TGTGCCAGCAGTTACGCGAAGGGGAACAATGAGCAGTTCTTC. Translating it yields CASSYAKGNNEQFF.

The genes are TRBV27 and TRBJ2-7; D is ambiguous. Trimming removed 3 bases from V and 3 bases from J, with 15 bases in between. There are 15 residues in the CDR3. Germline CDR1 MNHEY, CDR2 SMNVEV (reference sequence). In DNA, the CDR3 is TGTGCCAGCAGTTTCCTTGGCAGGTCCCTCTACGAGCAGTACTTC. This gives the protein CASSFLGRSLYEQYF.

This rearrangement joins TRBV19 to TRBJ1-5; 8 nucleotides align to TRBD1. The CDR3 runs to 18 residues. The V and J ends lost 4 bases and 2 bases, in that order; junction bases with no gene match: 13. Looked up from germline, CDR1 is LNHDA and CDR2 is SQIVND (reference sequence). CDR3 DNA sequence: TGTGCCAGTAGTAACTATACCACGGACAGGGAGGGCAATCAGCCCCAGCATTTT. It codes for CASSNYTTDREGNQPQHF.

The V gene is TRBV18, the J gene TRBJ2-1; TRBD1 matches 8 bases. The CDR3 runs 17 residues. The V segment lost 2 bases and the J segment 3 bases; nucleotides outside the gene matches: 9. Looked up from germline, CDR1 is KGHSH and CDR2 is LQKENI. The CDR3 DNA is TGTGCCAGCTCACCATCATTCCCGGGACAGGTCTACAATGAGCAGTTCTTC. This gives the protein CASSPSFPGQVYNEQFF.

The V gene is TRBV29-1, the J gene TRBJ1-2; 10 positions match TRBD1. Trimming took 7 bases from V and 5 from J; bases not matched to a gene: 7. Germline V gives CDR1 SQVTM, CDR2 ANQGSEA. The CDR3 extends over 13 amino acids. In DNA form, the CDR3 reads TGCAGCGCTGGGGACAGGGGATCATATGGCTACACCTTC. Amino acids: CSAGDRGSYGYTF.

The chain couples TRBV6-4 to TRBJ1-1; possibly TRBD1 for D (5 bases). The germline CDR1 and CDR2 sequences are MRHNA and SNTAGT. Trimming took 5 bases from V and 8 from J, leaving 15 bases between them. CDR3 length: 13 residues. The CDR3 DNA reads TGTGCCAGCAGTACAGGTGAAACGACGGAAGCTTTCTTT. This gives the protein CASSTGETTEAFF.

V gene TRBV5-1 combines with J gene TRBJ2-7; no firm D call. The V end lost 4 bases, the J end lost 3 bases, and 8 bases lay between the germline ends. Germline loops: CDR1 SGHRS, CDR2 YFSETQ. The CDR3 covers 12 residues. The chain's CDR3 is CASSVDNYEQYF. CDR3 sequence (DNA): TGCGCCAGCAGCGTCGACAACTACGAGCAGTACTTC.

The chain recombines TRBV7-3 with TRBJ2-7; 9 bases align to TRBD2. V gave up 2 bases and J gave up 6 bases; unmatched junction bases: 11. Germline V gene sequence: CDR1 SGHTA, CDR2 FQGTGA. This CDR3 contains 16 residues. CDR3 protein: CASSLWRGSGGGEQYF. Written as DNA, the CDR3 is TGTGCCAGCAGCTTATGGAGGGGTAGCGGGGGTGGCGAGCAGTACTTC.

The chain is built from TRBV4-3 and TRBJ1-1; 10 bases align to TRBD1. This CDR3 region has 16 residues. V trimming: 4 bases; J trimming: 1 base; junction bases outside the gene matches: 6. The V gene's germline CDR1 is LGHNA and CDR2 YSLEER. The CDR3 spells CASSPKGQGRNTEAFF. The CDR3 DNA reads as TGCGCCAGCAGCCCGAAGGGACAGGGGCGGAACACTGAAGCTTTCTTT.